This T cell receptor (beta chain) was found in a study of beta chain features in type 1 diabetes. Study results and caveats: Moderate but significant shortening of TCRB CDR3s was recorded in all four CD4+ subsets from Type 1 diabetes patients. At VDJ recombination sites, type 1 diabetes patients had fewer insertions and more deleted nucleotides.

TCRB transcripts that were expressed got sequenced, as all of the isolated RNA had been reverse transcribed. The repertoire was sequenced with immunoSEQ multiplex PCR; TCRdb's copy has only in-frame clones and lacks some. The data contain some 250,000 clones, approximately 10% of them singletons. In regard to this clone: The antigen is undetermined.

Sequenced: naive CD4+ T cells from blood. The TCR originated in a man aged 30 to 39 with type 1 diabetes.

The CDR3 bases are TGCAGCGTTGACGAACTAGAGACAGATACGCAGTATTTT. Translating it yields CSVDELETDTQYF. The gene calls are TRBV29-1 and TRBJ2-3; perhaps TRBD2 as D (5 bases). Trimming took 3 bases from V and 3 from J, leaving 10 bases between them. The CDR3 has 13 amino acids. The germline V gene encodes CDR1 SQVTM and CDR2 ANQGSEA.